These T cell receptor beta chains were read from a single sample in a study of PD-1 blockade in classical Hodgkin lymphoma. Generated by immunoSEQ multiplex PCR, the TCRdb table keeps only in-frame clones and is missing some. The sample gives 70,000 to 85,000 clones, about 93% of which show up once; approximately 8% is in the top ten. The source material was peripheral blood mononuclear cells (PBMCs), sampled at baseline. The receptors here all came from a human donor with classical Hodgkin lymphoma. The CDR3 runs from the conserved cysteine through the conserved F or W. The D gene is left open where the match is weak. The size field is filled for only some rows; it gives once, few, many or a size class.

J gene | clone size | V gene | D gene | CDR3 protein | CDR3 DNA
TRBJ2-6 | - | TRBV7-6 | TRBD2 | CASEGGYGANVLTF | TGTGCCAGTGAGGGAGGGTATGGGGCCAACGTCCTGACTTTC
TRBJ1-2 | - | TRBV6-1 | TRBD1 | CASSKGGTGSSPFYGYTF | TGTGCCAGCAGTAAAGGGGGGACAGGTTCCAGTCCTTTTTATGGCTACACCTTC
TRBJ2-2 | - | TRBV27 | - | CASRRGDKGTGELFF | TGTGCCAGCCGAAGAGGGGACAAAGGGACCGGGGAGCTGTTTTTT
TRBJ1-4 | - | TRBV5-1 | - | CASSTGLNEKLFF | TGCGCCAGCAGCACGGGGCTAAATGAAAAACTGTTTTTT
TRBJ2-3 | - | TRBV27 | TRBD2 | CASSLGTSVSTDTQYF | TGTGCCAGCTCACTAGGGACTAGCGTATCCACAGATACGCAGTATTTT
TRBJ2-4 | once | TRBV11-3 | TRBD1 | CASRQGGNIQYF | TGTGCCAGTCGACAGGGGGGGAACATTCAGTACTTC
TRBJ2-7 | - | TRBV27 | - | CASAGLTSSYEQYF | TGTGCCAGCGCCGGTCTAACGAGCTCCTACGAGCAGTACTTC
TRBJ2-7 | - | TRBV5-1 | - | CASSLGGTYEQYF | TGCGCCAGCAGCTTGGGCGGGACCTACGAGCAGTACTTC
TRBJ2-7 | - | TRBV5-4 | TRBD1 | CASSYLDRDGEQYF | TGTGCCAGCAGCTATCTCGACAGGGATGGCGAGCAGTACTTC
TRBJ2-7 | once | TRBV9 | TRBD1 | CASSVEGQPYEQYF | TGTGCCAGCAGCGTAGAGGGACAGCCCTACGAGCAGTACTTC
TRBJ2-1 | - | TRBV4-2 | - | CASSERRAGPSSYNEQFF | TGTGCCAGCAGCGAGAGACGGGCGGGTCCGAGCTCCTACAATGAGCAGTTCTTC
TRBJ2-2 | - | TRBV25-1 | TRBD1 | CASSPRGQGYTGELFF | TGTGCCAGCAGTCCCCGCGGACAGGGGTACACCGGGGAGCTGTTTTTT
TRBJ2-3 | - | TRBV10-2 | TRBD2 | CASSDPGTRGTDTQYF | TGCGCCAGCAGTGACCCCGGGACTAGGGGGACAGATACGCAGTATTTT
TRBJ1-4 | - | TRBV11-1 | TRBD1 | CASSVGDRDEKLFF | TGTGCCAGCAGCGTGGGGGACAGGGATGAAAAACTGTTTTTT
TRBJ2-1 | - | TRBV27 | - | CASSLTHRDLIF | TGTGCCAGCAGCTTGACCCACAGGGACCTTATCTTC
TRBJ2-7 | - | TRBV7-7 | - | CASSLGQGPSYEQYF | TGTGCCAGCAGCTTAGGTCAGGGCCCCTCCTACGAGCAGTACTTC
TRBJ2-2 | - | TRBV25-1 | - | CASSARPGIIGELFF | TGTGCCAGCAGTGCCCGGCCGGGCATCATCGGGGAGCTGTTTTTT
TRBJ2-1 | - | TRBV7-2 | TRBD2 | CASSSASGTPLGEQFF | TGTGCCAGCAGCTCAGCTAGCGGGACACCGTTGGGGGAGCAGTTCTTC
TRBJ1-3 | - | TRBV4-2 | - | CASRKLGGGSKGNTIYF | TGTGCCAGCAGGAAGTTAGGGGGGGGCTCGAAAGGAAACACCATATATTTT
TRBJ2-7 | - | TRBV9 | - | CASSVGPGTISYEQYF | TGTGCCAGCAGCGTAGGGCCCGGGACCATCTCCTACGAGCAGTACTTC
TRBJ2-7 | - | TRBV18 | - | CASSLRPGHEYEQYF | TGTGCCAGCTCACTCCGGCCGGGACACGAATACGAGCAGTACTTC
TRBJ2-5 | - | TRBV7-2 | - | CASSHRGTQETQYF | TGTGCCAGCAGCCATCGGGGCACCCAAGAGACCCAGTACTTC
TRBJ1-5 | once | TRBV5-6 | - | CASSLGRDIFYSNQPQHF | TGTGCCAGCAGCTTAGGCAGGGACATATTTTATAGCAATCAGCCCCAGCATTTT
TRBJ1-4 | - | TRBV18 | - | CASSLIIGRQVPNEKLFF | TGTGCCAGCTCCCTCATCATCGGCCGACAGGTGCCTAATGAAAAACTGTTTTTT
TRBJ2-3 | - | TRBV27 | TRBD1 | CASSTGTVLGTDTQYF | TGTGCCAGCAGTACGGGGACAGTTTTAGGCACAGATACGCAGTATTTT
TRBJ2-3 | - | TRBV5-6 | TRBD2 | CASSFQGLWKGNTQYF | TGTGCCAGCAGCTTCCAGGGACTATGGAAGGGGAATACGCAGTATTTT
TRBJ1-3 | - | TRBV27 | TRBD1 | CASSSGQLSGNTIYF | TGTGCCAGCAGTTCGGGACAGCTCTCTGGAAACACCATATATTTT
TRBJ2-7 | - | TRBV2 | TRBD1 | CASKLYGTGGQEQYF | TGTGCCAGCAAGTTGTACGGGACAGGGGGCCAGGAGCAGTACTTC
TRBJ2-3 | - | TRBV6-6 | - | CASSPRTDTQYF | TGTGCCAGCAGCCCCCGAACAGATACGCAGTATTTT
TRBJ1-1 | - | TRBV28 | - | CASRRGGLYTEAFF | TGTGCCAGCAGGAGGGGAGGGCTATACACTGAAGCTTTCTTT
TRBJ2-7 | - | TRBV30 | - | CAWSSGPGRPGNF | TGTGCCTGGAGTTCTGGTCCGGGCCGCCCTGGGAACTTC
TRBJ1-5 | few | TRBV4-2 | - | CASSALGDGQPQHF | TGTGCCAGCAGCGCACTCGGGGATGGTCAGCCCCAGCATTTT
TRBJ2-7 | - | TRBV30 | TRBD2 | CAWSRSRLAGSYEQYF | TGTGCCTGGAGCCGGAGCAGACTAGCGGGATCCTACGAGCAGTACTTC
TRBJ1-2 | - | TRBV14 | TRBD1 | CASSPGQTYYGYTF | TGTGCCAGCAGCCCGGGACAGACCTACTATGGCTACACCTTC
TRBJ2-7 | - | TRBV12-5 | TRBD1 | CASGLEPGTGYSYEQYF | TGTGCTAGTGGTTTGGAACCGGGGACAGGGTACTCCTACGAGCAGTACTTC
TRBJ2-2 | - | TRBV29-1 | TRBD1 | CSVASDRGLFF | TGCAGCGTTGCATCCGACAGGGGGCTGTTTTTT
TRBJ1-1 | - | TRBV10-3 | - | CATRTAAWTRETEAFF | TGTGCCACCCGGACGGCTGCCTGGACACGGGAGACTGAAGCTTTCTTT
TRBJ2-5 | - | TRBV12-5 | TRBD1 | CASGLPIPGTEKETQYF | TGTGCTAGTGGTTTGCCAATCCCCGGGACAGAGAAAGAGACCCAGTACTTC
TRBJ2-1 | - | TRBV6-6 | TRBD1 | CASTHDRGSYNEQFF | TGTGCCAGCACCCACGACAGGGGGTCCTACAATGAGCAGTTCTTC
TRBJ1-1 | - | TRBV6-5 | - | CASSYSALGDTEAFF | TGTGCCAGCAGTTACTCAGCCCTTGGGGACACTGAAGCTTTCTTT
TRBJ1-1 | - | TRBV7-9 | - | CASSFKTLRDNMNTEAFF | TGTGCCAGCAGCTTCAAAACCCTCCGGGACAACATGAACACTGAAGCTTTCTTT
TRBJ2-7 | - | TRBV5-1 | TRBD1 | CASSSRQGFYEQYF | TGCGCCAGCAGTTCTAGACAGGGTTTTTACGAGCAGTACTTC
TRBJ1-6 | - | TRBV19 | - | CASSLGDRSPLHF | TGTGCCAGTAGTCTCGGGGATCGCTCACCCCTCCACTTT
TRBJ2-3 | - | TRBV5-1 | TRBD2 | CASSQHRTSGSSTDTQYF | TGCGCCAGCAGCCAGCACCGGACTAGCGGGAGTAGCACAGATACGCAGTATTTT
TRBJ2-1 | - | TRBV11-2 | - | CASSLDLPNEQFF | TGTGCCAGCAGCTTAGATTTGCCCAATGAGCAGTTCTTC
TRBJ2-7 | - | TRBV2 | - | CASRTGTDPYEQYF | TGTGCCAGCAGGACCGGGACGGATCCCTACGAGCAGTACTTC
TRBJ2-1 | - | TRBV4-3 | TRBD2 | CASSQSGTSSYNEQFF | TGCGCCAGCAGCCAAAGCGGGACGAGCTCCTACAATGAGCAGTTCTTC
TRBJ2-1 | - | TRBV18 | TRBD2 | CASSTPSGRAGNEQFF | TGTGCCAGCTCAACACCTAGCGGGAGGGCCGGTAATGAGCAGTTCTTC
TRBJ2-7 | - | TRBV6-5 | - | CASSPKQGVTYEQYF | TGTGCCAGCAGCCCTAAACAGGGTGTAACCTACGAGCAGTACTTC
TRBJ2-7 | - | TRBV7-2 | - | CASSRDGLGIYEQYF | TGTGCCAGCAGCCGGGACGGTCTAGGCATCTACGAGCAGTACTTC
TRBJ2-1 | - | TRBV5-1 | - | CASSPQYISYNEQFF | TGCGCCAGCAGCCCTCAGTATATCTCCTACAATGAGCAGTTCTTC
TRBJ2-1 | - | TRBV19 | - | CATTRGSYNEQFF | TGTGCCACTACCAGGGGCTCCTACAATGAGCAGTTCTTC
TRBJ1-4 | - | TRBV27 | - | CASRAGQFGRATNEKLFF | TGTGCCAGCAGGGCAGGACAATTCGGGAGAGCAACTAATGAAAAACTGTTTTTT
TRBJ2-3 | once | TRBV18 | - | CASSPPTSRGITDTQYF | TGTGCCAGCTCACCCCCCACGTCCAGGGGAATCACAGATACGCAGTATTTT